This T cell receptor (beta chain) was recovered during a study of identical twins. Study outcomes and limitations: Compared with unrelated sharing, twin-shared out-of-frame alpha sequences had more low-probability sequences. Because invariant MAIT and iNKT cells could be present, zero-insertion analyses could be partly confounded. Models predicted too little out-of-frame TCR alpha sharing in monozygotic twins.

A note on this clonotype: Its specificity is not known.

This CDR3 comprises 14 residues. CDR1 is SGHDT and CDR2 is YYEEEE in the germline V gene. Losses at the gene ends were 8 bases for V and 0 bases for J; bases not matched to a gene: 8. TCRdb processed the 5' RACE reads anew with MiXCR; each CDR3 protein has one entry. The sample shows some 590,000 distinct CDR3 sequences, nearly 10% of them seen only once. These sequences were also reported in another study, on yellow fever vaccine responses in identical twins.

This sequence joins TRBV5-6 and TRBJ2-7; 7 bases fit TRBD1. The sequenced sample consisted of PBMCs. The receptor's source is a young woman in good health. The CDR3 DNA reads as TGTGCCAGGGGCCCCGGGACAGTCTCCTACGAGCAGTACTTC. It is translated as CARGPGTVSYEQYF.